One and the same sample provided the 17 T cell receptor beta chains below, sequenced in a study of brain T cells in children with intractable seizures. Generated by immunoSEQ multiplex PCR, the TCRdb table keeps only in-frame clones and is missing some. The sample includes a few hundred thousand clones, about 93% seen only once; the top ten take approximately 5%. Documented time point: blood from clinic visit 5 months post-surgery; TSC patient then seizure free. Material: peripheral blood, obtained roughly 5 months after surgery. Receptor source: a boy in the first two years of life with tuberous sclerosis and intractable seizures.

The chain has TRBV29-1 and TRBJ2-3; 8 nucleotides line up with TRBD1. This CDR3 is 16 amino acids long. Germline CDR1 reads SQVTM; CDR2 reads ANQGSEA. The trim removed 0 bases at V and 3 bases at J, leaving 8 bases unmatched. CDR3 sequence: CSVEDNYRQGTDTQYF. CDR3 DNA sequence: TGCAGCGTTGAAGATAATTACCGACAGGGGACAGATACGCAGTATTTT.

V gene TRBV15 combines with J gene TRBJ2-3, with D possibly being TRBD1 (6 bases). The length of the CDR3 is 12 residues. Trimming stripped 6 bases from V and 6 bases from J, with 10 bases between. Germline V gene lookup returns CDR1 LNHNV and CDR2 YYDKDF (reference sequence). Here the CDR3 DNA reads TGTGCCACCAGAGCAGGGGTCGATACGCAGTATTTT. Encoded protein: CATRAGVDTQYF.

The chain carries TRBV19 and TRBJ1-4; 8 bases map to TRBD1. This CDR3 comprises 16 residues. V shed 6 bases, J shed 2 bases, and the junction held 8 bases outside the gene matches. CDR1 is LNHDA, CDR2 SQIVND, per germline (reference sequence). CDR3 amino acids: CASRRAPGGTNEKLFF. CDR3 DNA sequence: TGTGCCAGTAGACGGGCCCCAGGGGGCACTAATGAAAAACTGTTTTTT.

The chain joins TRBV2 to TRBJ1-4; D gene unclear. This CDR3 comprises 14 residues. Germline assignment: CDR1 SNHLY and CDR2 FYNNEI. The germline V and J ends were trimmed by 7 bases and 7 bases, with 16 bases remaining between them. CDR3 region: CASIIDPEGEKLFF. As DNA, the CDR3 is TGTGCCAGCATTATCGACCCCGAGGGTGAAAAACTGTTTTTT.

The genes are TRBV7-6 and TRBJ1-4, with D perhaps TRBD1 (5 bases). Trimming cost V 5 bases and J 0 bases, with 7 bases left between them. The CDR3 is 14 residues long. CDR1 is SGHVS, CDR2 FNYEAQ, per germline. The CDR3 loop reads CASSGTATNEKLFF. CDR3 DNA sequence: TGTGCCAGCAGCGGGACTGCAACTAATGAAAAACTGTTTTTT.

This clone was counted a single time. This chain links TRBV9 with TRBJ2-1; 8 bases match TRBD1. This CDR3 has 16 amino acids. The junction had 12 bases not matched to a gene; V was cut back by 0 bases and J by 10 bases. The germline V gene encodes CDR1 SGDLS and CDR2 YYNGEE. CDR3 sequence reads: CASSVVGTGYTQEQFF. As DNA, the CDR3 is TGTGCCAGCAGCGTAGTAGGGACAGGCTATACCCAAGAGCAGTTCTTC.

This clone was found once. The chain carries TRBV12-3 or TRBV12-4 and TRBJ2-2, with a weak D call TRBD2 (6 bases). Trimming left V 4 bases short and J 6 bases short, with 9 bases between. The CDR3 runs to 13 residues. The DNA of the CDR3 is TGTGCCAGCAGTTGGGGGGTCTCCGGGGAGCTGTTTTTT. The encoded protein is CASSWGVSGELFF.

V gene TRBV20-1 combines with J gene TRBJ1-5; D unclear. The V and J ends lost 3 bases and 3 bases respectively, with 9 bases between them. This CDR3 has 13 amino acids. Germline V gene sequence: CDR1 DFQATT, CDR2 SNEGSKA (reference sequence). This CDR3 reads CSASHGDNQPQHF. For the CDR3, the DNA is TGCAGTGCTAGTCACGGAGACAATCAGCCCCAGCATTTT.

The V gene is TRBV5-4, the J gene TRBJ2-3, with no clear D. Trimming removed 0 bases at V and 0 bases at J, with 11 bases between. CDR1 SGHNT and CDR2 YYREEE come from the germline V gene (reference sequence). The CDR3 is 16 residues long. The CDR3 reads CASSLVAVTSTDTQYF. In DNA form, the CDR3 reads TGTGCCAGCAGCTTGGTGGCGGTCACTAGCACAGATACGCAGTATTTT.

V and J are TRBV7-3 and TRBJ2-7; 8 bases map to TRBD1. Germline V lookup: CDR1 SGHTA, CDR2 FQGTGA. The V gene end was trimmed by 5 bases and the J gene end by 8 bases; junction bases not matched to a gene: 11. There are 14 residues in the CDR3. The CDR3 DNA sequence: TGTGCCAGCAGCGCAAGGGCAGGGGGCAACAAGCAGTACTTC. Protein sequence: CASSARAGGNKQYF.

The chain is built from TRBV14 and TRBJ2-7, with unresolved D. The V end lost 1 base, the J end lost 5 bases, and 12 bases lay between the germline ends. CDR1 is SGHDN, CDR2 FVKESK, per germline. This CDR3 is built from 14 residues. In DNA, the CDR3 is TGTGCCAGCAGCCAAGGGCAATTTCCTAACGAGCAGTACTTC. Translated: CASSQGQFPNEQYF. The full variable domain, its missing parts supplied by reference TRBV14 and TRBJ2-7, is EAGVTQFPSHSVIEKGQTVTLRCDPISGHDNLYWYRRVMGKEIKFLLHFVKESKQDESGMPNNRFLAERTGGTYSTLKVQPAELEDSGVYFCASSQGQFPNEQYFGPGTRLTVT.

This clone was recorded a few times. The V and J genes are TRBV19 and TRBJ2-2, with D maybe TRBD2 (5 bases). CDR3 size: 16 residues. Germline assignment: CDR1 LNHDA and CDR2 SQIVND (reference sequence). Trimming left V 2 bases short and J 6 bases short, with 16 bases between. The CDR3 loop is CASSILAGRSPGELFF. The DNA of the CDR3 is TGTGCCAGTAGTATATTGGCGGGCAGGAGTCCCGGGGAGCTGTTTTTT.

The J gene is TRBJ2-2, the V gene TRBV5-1, with no clear D. Germline V CDR1 and CDR2: SGHRS, YFSETQ. The CDR3 is 13 amino acids. Trimming shortened V by 4 bases and J by 6 bases, and 10 bases separated the two germline ends. The DNA of the CDR3 is TGCGCCAGCAGCCTCGGACCGGCCGGGGAGCTGTTTTTT. Its protein is CASSLGPAGELFF.

V usage is TRBV7-2 and J usage is TRBJ2-7; D possibly uses TRBD1 or TRBD2 (5 bases each). CDR1 SGHTA and CDR2 FQGNSA come from the germline V gene. The CDR3 spans 14 residues. Trimming removed 4 bases from V and 0 bases from J, with 10 bases in between. The CDR3 spells CASSYPGTSYEQYF. In nucleotides, the CDR3 is TGTGCCAGCAGCTACCCCGGGACCTCCTACGAGCAGTACTTC.

The chain carries TRBV30 and TRBJ1-2; D is undetermined. Trimming shortened V by 0 bases and J by 7 bases, and 9 bases separated the two germline ends. Germline CDR1 and CDR2: GTSNPN and SVGIG (reference sequence). The CDR3 is 12 amino acids. CDR3 DNA sequence: TGTGCCTGGAGTGTAACGGGCTCTGGCTACACCTTC. Amino acid sequence: CAWSVTGSGYTF.

The rearrangement links TRBV24-1 to TRBJ2-7; no firm D call. Trimming left V 0 bases short and J 7 bases short, with 21 bases between. Germline values: CDR1 KGHDR, CDR2 SFDVKD. CDR3 length: 17 residues. The CDR3 nucleotides are TGTGCCACCAGTGATTTGCGACGGATTGGACCCTTGGGAGAGCAGTACTTC. Translated: CATSDLRRIGPLGEQYF.

The table lists this clone with a count of one. This rearrangement joins TRBV6-4 to TRBJ1-5; D may be TRBD1 (5 bases). Germline CDR1 reads MRHNA; CDR2 reads SNTAGT. The CDR3 runs 16 residues. Trimming removed 7 bases at V and 1 base at J, with 17 bases between. The CDR3 DNA sequence: TGTGCCAGCAAGGGTTGGGGCACCGCGAGCAATCAGCCCCAGCATTTT. Amino acid sequence: CASKGWGTASNQPQHF.